This TCR beta chain emerged from a study of T cell clones after liver transplantation. Across the study: HCV positivity affected three of eight recipients; the rest lacked autoimmune or viral indications. Samples came pre-transplant, pre-randomization before withdrawal, and post-randomization after withdrawal ended. Study conclusions and caveats: In a couple of subjects, few donor cells limited the measurable donor-reactive repertoire.

Germline V gives CDR1 SGHRS, CDR2 YFSETQ. The CDR3 is made up of 15 amino acids. V shed 9 bases and J 8 bases; nucleotides not matched to a gene: 15. This clone was observed a single time. Its matching antigen is unknown. Data came from immunoSEQ multiplex PCR; TCRdb stores just in-frame clones and leaves some out. The table includes over 90,000 clones, about 81% detected once. This clonotype was sampled from a human patient who received a liver transplant. The graft donor may account for some of the T cells. The sample in question was CD4+ T cells from blood, obtained approximately 50 months after liver transplant. This chain uses TRBV5-1 with TRBJ2-1; 9 bases agree with TRBD1. The DNA of the CDR3 is TGCGCCACCGCCCATACAGGGGGCGCTTGGGATGAGCAGTTCTTC. Its protein is CATAHTGGAWDEQFF.